One sample yielded the 23 T cell receptor beta chains listed below, sequenced in a study of cytomegalovirus exposure and HLA in healthy donors. The PCR made use of 60 Vbeta and 13 Jbeta primers. Some clones are missing from TCRdb's copy, which holds only in-frame ones; the method was immunoSEQ multiplex PCR. Of roughly 190,000 clones in the sample, roughly 80% were seen once. Source material: PBMCs. These receptors all stem from a young woman in good health and CMV-seropositive.

The V gene is TRBV28, the J gene TRBJ2-3, with 8 bases fitting TRBD2. Germline V gene lookup returns CDR1 MDHEN and CDR2 SYDVKM. V was pared by 5 bases and J by 2 bases, with 6 bases of the junction left unmatched. The CDR3 consists of 15 residues. The CDR3 DNA reads TGTGCCAGCAGTCCACTAGCGGAGATCACAGATACGCAGTATTTT. Protein product: CASSPLAEITDTQYF.

The chain joins TRBV7-6 to TRBJ2-7, with 14 bases lining up with TRBD2. In germline, CDR1 is SGHVS, CDR2 FNYEAQ. The CDR3 is 16 residues long. Trimming at V came to 5 bases and at J to 3 bases, leaving 6 bases not matched to a gene. CDR3: CASSAAGTSGSYEQYF. The CDR3 DNA follows: TGTGCCAGCAGCGCAGCCGGGACTAGCGGGAGCTACGAGCAGTACTTC.

The chain couples TRBV29-1 to TRBJ1-2, with 10 bases that match TRBD1. With V trimmed by 6 bases and J by 4 bases, 8 bases remained unmatched. The length of the CDR3 is 14 residues. From germline, CDR1 is SQVTM and CDR2 ANQGSEA. For the CDR3, the DNA is TGCAGCGTCGGGAGGGACAGGGGCGGCTATGGCTACACCTTC. Its translation is CSVGRDRGGYGYTF.

The chain joins TRBV27 to TRBJ1-1, with TRBD1 matching over 8 bases. Trimming at V came to 3 bases and at J to 5 bases, leaving 8 bases not matched to a gene. The CDR3 has 15 amino acids. In germline, CDR1 is MNHEY, CDR2 SMNVEV (reference sequence). The CDR3 spells CASSFVRGQNTEAFF. In DNA, the CDR3 is TGTGCCAGCAGTTTCGTCAGGGGGCAAAATACTGAAGCTTTCTTT.

The chain employs TRBV7-9 and TRBJ1-1; D not certain. V was pared by 1 base and J by 1 base, with 4 bases between. The CDR3 is made up of 13 amino acids. Germline CDR1 SEHNR, CDR2 FQNEAQ (reference sequence). The CDR3 sequence: CASSLVRNTEAFF. As DNA, the CDR3 is TGTGCCAGCAGCTTAGTTCGGAACACTGAAGCTTTCTTT.

This clone is a singleton in its sample. The rearrangement uses TRBV5-1 and TRBJ2-3; D is undetermined. The CDR3 runs 14 residues. Germline V gene sequence: CDR1 SGHRS, CDR2 YFSETQ. The germline V and J ends were trimmed by 1 base and 2 bases, with 8 bases remaining between them. CDR3 residues: CASSLPMSTDTQYF. As DNA, the CDR3 is TGCGCCAGCAGCTTGCCAATGTCCACAGATACGCAGTATTTT.

The rearrangement links TRBV7-2 to TRBJ2-5; the match to TRBD1 covers 7 bases. CDR1 is SGHTA and CDR2 is FQGNSA in the germline V gene. The CDR3 contains 14 residues. The ends lost 7 bases at V and 5 bases at J; junction bases unmatched: 10. CDR3 residues: CASTSYRGWETQYF. CDR3 coding DNA: TGTGCCAGCACTTCATACAGGGGTTGGGAGACCCAGTACTTC. Full variable domain (outside the CDR3, taken from reference TRBV7-2 and TRBJ2-5): GAGVSQSPSNKVTEKGKDVELRCDPISGHTALYWYRQSLGQGLEFLIYFQGNSAPDKSGLPSDRFSAERTGGSVSTLTIQRTQQEDSAVYLCASTSYRGWETQYFGPGTRLLVL.

The chain joins TRBV7-3 to TRBJ2-1; D may be TRBD2 (6 bases). Germline V gene lookup returns CDR1 SGHTA and CDR2 FQGTGA. Trimming took off 2 bases at V and 10 bases at J, with 24 bases between the two ends. The CDR3 runs 17 residues. The CDR3 sequence is CASSLPGAGPFGKEQFF. CDR3 in DNA: TGTGCCAGCAGCTTACCTGGTGCGGGACCCTTTGGGAAGGAGCAGTTCTTC.

The gene calls are TRBV19 and TRBJ1-1; TRBD1 matches 7 bases. Germline V lookup: CDR1 LNHDA, CDR2 SQIVND (reference sequence). CDR3 length: 15 amino acids. V lost 5 bases and J lost 4; bases outside the gene matches: 10. CDR3 region: CASSRDPRGSTEAFF. The CDR3 DNA reads TGTGCCAGTAGTCGGGATCCCAGGGGGAGCACTGAAGCTTTCTTT.

This clone was seen just once. The chain recombines TRBV7-8 with TRBJ2-1; 8 bases align to TRBD2. CDR1 SGHVS and CDR2 FQNEAQ come from the germline V gene. The ends lost 4 bases at V and 7 bases at J; junction bases unmatched: 12. This CDR3 comprises 16 residues. This chain's CDR3 is CASSSKRGPPHNEQFF. The CDR3, as DNA: TGTGCCAGCAGCTCTAAGCGGGGGCCACCACATAATGAGCAGTTCTTC.

In this sample, this clone turned up a few times. This sequence joins TRBV6-5 and TRBJ1-1, with 9 bases matching TRBD1. V trimming: 2 bases; J trimming: 5 bases; junction bases outside the gene matches: 3. Germline assignment: CDR1 MNHEY and CDR2 SVGAGI. The CDR3 spans 14 residues. In DNA, the CDR3 is TGTGCCAGCAGTTACCGGGACAGGGAGACTGAAGCTTTCTTT. Its translation is CASSYRDRETEAFF.

The chain joins TRBV28 to TRBJ1-2; D is perhaps TRBD1 (5 bases). This CDR3 comprises 13 residues. V lost 6 bases and J 1 base, leaving 9 bases between the germline ends. The V gene's germline CDR1 is MDHEN and CDR2 SYDVKM. The CDR3 here is CASSLQDNYGYTF. CDR3 DNA: TGTGCCAGCAGCCTACAGGATAACTATGGCTACACCTTC.

The J gene is TRBJ2-6, the V gene TRBV4-1, with 8 bases fitting TRBD1. The CDR3 spans 16 residues. V gave up 5 bases and J gave up 3 bases; unmatched junction bases: 6. Germline loops: CDR1 MGHRA, CDR2 YSYEKL. The CDR3 spells CASSKAGTGGANVLTF. DNA of the CDR3: TGCGCCAGCAGCAAAGCCGGGACAGGTGGGGCCAACGTCCTGACTTTC.

This chain joins TRBV7-2 and TRBJ2-7; 9 positions agree with TRBD2. Per germline, CDR1 SGHTA and CDR2 FQGNSA. This CDR3 region has 14 residues. J was trimmed by 2 bases and V by 3 bases; bases with no gene match: 2. Here the CDR3 DNA reads TGTGCCAGCAGCTTGGAGCGGGGGGCCTACGAGCAGTACTTC. Translating it yields CASSLERGAYEQYF. The whole variable domain, filled in from reference TRBV7-2 and TRBJ2-7, reads GAGVSQSPSNKVTEKGKDVELRCDPISGHTALYWYRQSLGQGLEFLIYFQGNSAPDKSGLPSDRFSAERTGGSVSTLTIQRTQQEDSAVYLCASSLERGAYEQYFGPGTRLTVT.

This clone appeared a few times. One end of the junction does not line up with germline, which may come from a read error. This chain links TRBV7-7 with TRBJ2-5; TRBD1 agrees at 12 bases. This CDR3 comprises 15 residues. Germline V lookup: CDR1 SSHAT, CDR2 FNYEAQ (reference sequence). CDR3 nucleotides: TGTGCTAGCAGCTTAAGGGGACAGGGGGCGGAGAGTGTGTACTTC. Translation gives CASSLRGQGAESVYF. Looking up the rest from reference TRBV7-7 and TRBJ2-5 gives the full variable domain: GAGVSQSPRYKVTKRGQDVTLRCDPISSHATLYWYQQALGQGPEFLTYFNYEAQPDKSGLPSDRFSAERPEGSISTLTIQRTEQRDSAMYRCASSLRGQGAESVYFGPGTRLLVL.

The chain is built from TRBV7-2 and TRBJ2-3; 9 bases match TRBD1. V trimming: 5 bases; J trimming: 4 bases; junction bases outside the gene matches: 10. Germline values: CDR1 SGHTA, CDR2 FQGNSA. The CDR3 covers 16 residues. The CDR3 is CASSRRPGQGSDTQYF. As DNA, the CDR3 is TGTGCCAGCAGCCGCCGCCCGGGACAGGGATCAGATACGCAGTATTTT.

V is TRBV28 and J is TRBJ1-5, with a possible D match to TRBD1 (6 bases). CDR3 size: 13 residues. Germline assignment: CDR1 MDHEN and CDR2 SYDVKM. Trimming left V 7 bases short and J 7 bases short, with 14 bases between. Here the CDR3 reads CASNWGGWQPQHF. The CDR3, as DNA: TGTGCCAGCAACTGGGGGGGCTGGCAGCCCCAGCATTTT.

The rearrangement uses TRBV10-3 and TRBJ2-7, with a possible D match to TRBD2 (5 bases). The CDR3 has 17 residues. V gave up 2 bases and J gave up 2 bases, with 19 bases separating them. Germline V lookup: CDR1 ENHRY, CDR2 SYGVKD. For the CDR3, the DNA is TGTGCCATCAGTGAGCGGCCCCTAGTAGACTACCCCTACGAGCAGTACTTC. It translates to CAISERPLVDYPYEQYF.

V usage is TRBV18 and J usage is TRBJ1-2, with 9 bases that match TRBD1. Trimming at V came to 6 bases and at J to 5 bases, leaving 10 bases not matched to a gene. The germline V gene has CDR1 KGHSH and CDR2 LQKENI. The CDR3 is 15 residues long. This chain's CDR3 is CASSPGAGQGYGYTF. The CDR3 DNA sequence: TGTGCCAGCTCCCCCGGCGCCGGACAGGGGTATGGCTACACCTTC.

This clone showed up just once. The genes are TRBV6-6 and TRBJ1-2, with TRBD1 matching 8 bases. There are 15 residues in the CDR3. Germline V gene lookup returns CDR1 MNHNY and CDR2 SVGAGI (reference sequence). Trimming at V came to 3 bases and at J to 2 bases, leaving 5 bases not matched to a gene. Here the CDR3 reads CASSYGQGANYGYTF. CDR3 nucleotide sequence: TGTGCCAGCAGTTATGGACAGGGAGCCAACTATGGCTACACCTTC.

The rearrangement uses TRBV11-2 and TRBJ2-5; 9 nucleotides match TRBD1. The junction had 7 bases not matched to a gene; V was cut back by 6 bases and J by 5 bases. The CDR3 has 14 amino acids. CDR1 is SGHAT and CDR2 is FQNNGV in the germline V gene. CDR3 in DNA: TGTGCCAGCAGTTCAACAGGGGGCGGGGAGACCCAGTACTTC. Translation gives CASSSTGGGETQYF.

The gene calls are TRBV19 and TRBJ1-6; the match to TRBD1 covers 7 bases. This CDR3 contains 17 residues. The V gene end was trimmed by 3 bases and the J gene end by 6 bases; junction bases not matched to a gene: 11. Germline values: CDR1 LNHDA, CDR2 SQIVND (reference sequence). The CDR3 DNA follows: TGTGCCAGTAGTATTCTCCCTCGGGACAGCAGTAATTCACCCCTCCACTTT. Amino acids: CASSILPRDSSNSPLHF.

With respect to this clone: One junction end disagrees with the germline gene, perhaps due to a read error. This rearrangement joins TRBV18 to TRBJ2-1; 8 nucleotides agree with TRBD2. CDR1 is KGHSH and CDR2 is LQKENI in the germline V gene. CDR3 length: 16 amino acids. DNA for the CDR3: TGTGCCAGCTCCCCACCGGGTAGCGGGGCTTACAATGAGCAGTTCTTC. Its protein product is CASSPPGSGAYNEQFF.